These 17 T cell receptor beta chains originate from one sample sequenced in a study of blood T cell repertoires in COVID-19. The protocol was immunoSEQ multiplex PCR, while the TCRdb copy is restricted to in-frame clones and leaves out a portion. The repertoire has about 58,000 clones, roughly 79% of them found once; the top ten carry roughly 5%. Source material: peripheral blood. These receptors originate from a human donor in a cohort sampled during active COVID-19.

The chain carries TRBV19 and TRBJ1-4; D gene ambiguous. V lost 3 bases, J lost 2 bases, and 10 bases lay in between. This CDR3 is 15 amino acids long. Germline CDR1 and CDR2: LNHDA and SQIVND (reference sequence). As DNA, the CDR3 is TGTGCCAGTAGTATTCTCAGTGGTACTAATGAAAAACTGTTTTTT. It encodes CASSILSGTNEKLFF.

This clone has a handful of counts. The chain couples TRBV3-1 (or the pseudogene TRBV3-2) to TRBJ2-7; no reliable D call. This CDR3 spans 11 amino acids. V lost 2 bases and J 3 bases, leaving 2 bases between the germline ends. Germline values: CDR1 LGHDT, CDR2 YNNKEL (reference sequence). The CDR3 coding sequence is TGTGCCAGCAGCCAACACTACGAGCAGTACTTC. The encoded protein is CASSQHYEQYF.

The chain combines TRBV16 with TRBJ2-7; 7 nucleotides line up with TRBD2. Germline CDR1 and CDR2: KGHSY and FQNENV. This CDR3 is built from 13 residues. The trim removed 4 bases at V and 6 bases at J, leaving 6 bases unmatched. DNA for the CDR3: TGTGCCAGCAGCCCGAGCGGGGTCAGCGAGCAGTACTTC. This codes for CASSPSGVSEQYF.

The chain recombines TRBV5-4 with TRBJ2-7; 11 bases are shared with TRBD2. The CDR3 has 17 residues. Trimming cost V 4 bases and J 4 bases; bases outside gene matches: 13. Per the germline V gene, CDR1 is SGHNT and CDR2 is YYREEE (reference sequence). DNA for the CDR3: TGTGCCAGCAGCCTTCCCGCGACTAGCGGGATAGTGTACGAGCAGTACTTC. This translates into CASSLPATSGIVYEQYF.

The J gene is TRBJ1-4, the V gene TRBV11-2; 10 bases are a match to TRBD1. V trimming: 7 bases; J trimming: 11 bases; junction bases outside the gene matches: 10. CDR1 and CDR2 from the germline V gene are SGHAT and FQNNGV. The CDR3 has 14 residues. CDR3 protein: CASTPGTGATKLFF. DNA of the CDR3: TGTGCCAGCACCCCGGGGACAGGGGCCACCAAACTGTTTTTT.

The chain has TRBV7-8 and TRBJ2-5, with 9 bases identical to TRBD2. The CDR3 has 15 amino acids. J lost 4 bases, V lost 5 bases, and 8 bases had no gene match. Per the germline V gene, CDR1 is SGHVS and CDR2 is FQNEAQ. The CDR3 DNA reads TGTGCCAGCAGCCCGCAGGGACTAGCCCCAGAGACCCAGTACTTC. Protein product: CASSPQGLAPETQYF.

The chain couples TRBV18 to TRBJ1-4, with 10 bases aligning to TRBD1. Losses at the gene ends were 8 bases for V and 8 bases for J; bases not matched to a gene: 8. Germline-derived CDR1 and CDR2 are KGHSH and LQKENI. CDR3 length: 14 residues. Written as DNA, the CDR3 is TGTGCCAGCACCAGACAGGGGGCCAACGAAAAACTGTTTTTT. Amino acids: CASTRQGANEKLFF.

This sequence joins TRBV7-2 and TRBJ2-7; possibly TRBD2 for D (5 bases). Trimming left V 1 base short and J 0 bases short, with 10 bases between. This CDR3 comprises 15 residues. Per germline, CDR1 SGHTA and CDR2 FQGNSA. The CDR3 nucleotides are TGTGCCAGCAGCTTAGGGACTTCCAGCTCCTACGAGCAGTACTTC. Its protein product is CASSLGTSSSYEQYF.

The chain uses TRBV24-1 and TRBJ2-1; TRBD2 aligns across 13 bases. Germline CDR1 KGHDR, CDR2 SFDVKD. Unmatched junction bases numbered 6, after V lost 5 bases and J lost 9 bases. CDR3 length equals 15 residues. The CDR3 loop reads CATSAGTSGKREQFF. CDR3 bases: TGTGCCACCAGTGCCGGGACTAGCGGGAAGCGTGAGCAGTTCTTC.

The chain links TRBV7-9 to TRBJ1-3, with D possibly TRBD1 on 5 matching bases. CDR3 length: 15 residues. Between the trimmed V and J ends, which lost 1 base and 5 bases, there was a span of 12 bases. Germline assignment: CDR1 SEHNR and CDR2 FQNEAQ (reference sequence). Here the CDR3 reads CASSLDQGPRNTIYF. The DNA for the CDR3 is TGTGCCAGCAGCTTAGACCAGGGTCCGAGAAACACCATATATTTT. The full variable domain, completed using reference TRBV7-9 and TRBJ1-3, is DTGVSQNPRHKITKRGQNVTFRCDPISEHNRLYWYRQTLGQGPEFLTYFQNEAQLEKSRLLSDRFSAERPKGSFSTLEIQRTEQGDSAMYLCASSLDQGPRNTIYFGEGSWLTVV.

The CDR3 DNA reads as TGCGCCAGCAGTGGCGGACAGGGGGCTGTGGAGACCCAGTACTTC. It translates to CASSGGQGAVETQYF. This chain joins TRBV10-2 and TRBJ2-5, with 11 bases identical to TRBD1. CDR1 and CDR2 from the germline V gene are WSHSY and SAAADI. The ends lost 4 bases at V and 5 bases at J; junction bases unmatched: 6. The CDR3 has 15 amino acids.

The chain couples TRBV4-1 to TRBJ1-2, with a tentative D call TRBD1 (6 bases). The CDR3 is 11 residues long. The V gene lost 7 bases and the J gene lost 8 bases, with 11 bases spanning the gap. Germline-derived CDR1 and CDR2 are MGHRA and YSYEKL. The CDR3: CASTSGVGYTF. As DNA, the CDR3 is TGCGCCAGCACCTCAGGGGTCGGCTACACCTTC.

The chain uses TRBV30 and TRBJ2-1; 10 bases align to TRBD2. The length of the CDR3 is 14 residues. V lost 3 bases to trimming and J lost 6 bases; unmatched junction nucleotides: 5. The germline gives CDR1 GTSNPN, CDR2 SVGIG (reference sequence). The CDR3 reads CAWRSGGAGNEQFF. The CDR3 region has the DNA TGTGCCTGGAGGAGCGGGGGGGCCGGCAATGAGCAGTTCTTC.

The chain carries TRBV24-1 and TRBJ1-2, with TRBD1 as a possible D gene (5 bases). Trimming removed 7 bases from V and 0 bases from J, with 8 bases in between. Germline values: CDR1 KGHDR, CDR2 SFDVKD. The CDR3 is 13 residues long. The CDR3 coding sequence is TGTGCCACCAGCAAGACAGCTAACTATGGCTACACCTTC. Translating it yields CATSKTANYGYTF.

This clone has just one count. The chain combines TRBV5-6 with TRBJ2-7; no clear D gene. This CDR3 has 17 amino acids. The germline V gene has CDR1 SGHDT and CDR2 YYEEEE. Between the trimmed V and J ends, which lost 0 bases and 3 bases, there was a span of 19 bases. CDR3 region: CASSLALVSRSNYEQYF. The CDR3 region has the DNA TGTGCCAGCAGCTTGGCCCTAGTGAGTCGATCTAACTACGAGCAGTACTTC.

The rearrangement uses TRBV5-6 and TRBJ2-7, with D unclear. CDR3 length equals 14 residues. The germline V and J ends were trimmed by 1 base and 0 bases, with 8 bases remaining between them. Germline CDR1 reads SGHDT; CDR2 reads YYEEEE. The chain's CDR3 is CASSLWQFSYEQYF. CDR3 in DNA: TGTGCCAGCAGCTTGTGGCAGTTCTCCTACGAGCAGTACTTC. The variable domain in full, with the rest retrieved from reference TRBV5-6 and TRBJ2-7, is DAGVTQSPTHLIKTRGQQVTLRCSPKSGHDTVSWYQQALGQGPQFIFQYYEEEERQRGNFPDRFSGHQFPNYSSELNVNALLLGDSALYLCASSLWQFSYEQYFGPGTRLTVT.

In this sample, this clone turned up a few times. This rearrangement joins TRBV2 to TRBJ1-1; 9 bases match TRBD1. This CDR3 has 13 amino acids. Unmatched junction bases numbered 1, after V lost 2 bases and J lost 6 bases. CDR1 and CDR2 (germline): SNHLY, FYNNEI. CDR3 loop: CASSERTGAEAFF. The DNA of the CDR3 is TGTGCCAGCAGTGAAAGGACAGGGGCTGAAGCTTTCTTT.